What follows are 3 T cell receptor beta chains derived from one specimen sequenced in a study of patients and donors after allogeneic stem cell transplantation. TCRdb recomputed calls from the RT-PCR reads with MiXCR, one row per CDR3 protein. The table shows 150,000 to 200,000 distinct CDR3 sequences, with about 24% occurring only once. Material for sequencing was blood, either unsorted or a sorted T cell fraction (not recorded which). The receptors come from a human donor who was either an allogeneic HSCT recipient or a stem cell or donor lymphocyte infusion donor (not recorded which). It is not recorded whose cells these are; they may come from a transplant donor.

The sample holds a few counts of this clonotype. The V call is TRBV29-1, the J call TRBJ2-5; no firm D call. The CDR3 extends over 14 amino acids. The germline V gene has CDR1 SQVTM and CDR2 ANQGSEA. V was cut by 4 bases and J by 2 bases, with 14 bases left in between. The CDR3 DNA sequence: TGCAGCGTTGGCGTAGACCAACCTCAAGAGACCCAGTACTTC. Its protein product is CSVGVDQPQETQYF.

CDR3 DNA sequence: TGTGCCAGCAGTATTCAGGGGTTTGAAGCTTTCTTT. Its protein product is CASSIQGFEAFF. The chain couples TRBV12-3 or TRBV12-4 to TRBJ1-1; a possible D gene is TRBD1 (6 bases). The CDR3 runs 12 residues. Trimming shortened V by 5 bases and J by 7 bases, and 11 bases separated the two germline ends.

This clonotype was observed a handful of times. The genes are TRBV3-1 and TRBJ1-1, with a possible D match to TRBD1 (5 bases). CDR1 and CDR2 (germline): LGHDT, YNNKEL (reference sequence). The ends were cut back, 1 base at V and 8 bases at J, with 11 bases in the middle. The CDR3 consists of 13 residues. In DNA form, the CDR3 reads TGTGCCAGCAGCCAAGTATCGGGGACCGAAGCTTTCTTT. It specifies CASSQVSGTEAFF.